This T cell receptor beta chain derives from a study of hypomethylating agent response in myelodysplastic syndrome (dated by TCRdb to the early 2020s). Background for the entire study: The hypomethylating agents azacitidine (about 75% of the 11) or decitabine (3 of 11) were used to treat the patients. Of the myelodysplastic syndrome patients in the cohort, some ten were male and 2 were female. On average the patients were around 75 +/- 6.5 years old, and a diploid cytogenetic profile was seen most often. The most frequent mutation was TET2, found in about 50% of the 11 patients. Complete response or hematologic improvement was achieved by six patients, and a few patients were classified as non-responders. Response was defined as complete response or hematologic improvement, and any patient who met neither criterion was considered a non-responder. What the research found in general, with its limitations: Because the healthy control donors and the MDS patients were not matched by age, the comparison between MDS and healthy samples could have been affected. Novel clonotypes appeared more often in responders, whereas non-responders had more contracted clonotypes after treatment. Only approximately 12 patients were analyzed, so the study cohort was small. No significant change in richness, rarefaction diversity or clonality was detected after hypomethylating agent treatment, either across all patients or within response groups. A possible recognition of novel MDS antigens by the shared GLIPH2 clusters was not confirmed and needs experimental validation.

Bulk bone marrow was analyzed without sorting T-cell subsets. Bone marrow from about a dozen myelodysplastic syndrome patients, collected before and after hypomethylating agent therapy, underwent immunosequencing of the TCR beta CDR3 regions. For longitudinal repertoire tracking, a baseline bone marrow plus two to three bone marrows at different post-treatment timepoints were contributed by each patient. Genomic DNA was extracted from whole bone marrow, and quality was checked by TapeStation, NanoDrop OneC and PicoGreen assays. A word on this clone: Its antigen is currently not known. Base-call qualities are not available, and no considerably larger clone is one nucleotide away.

Libraries were constructed by the immunoSEQ multiplex PCR assay. Each sample was run at survey resolution as two replicates of around 200 ng apiece, for a total of 400 ng of DNA. Rearranged TCRB sequences in genomic DNA were detected with the hsTCRB kit using multiplex PCR primers targeting V and J genes. The CDR3 region was amplified in a first PCR of roughly 33 cycles using the QIAGEN Multiplex PCR Kit. Sample barcodes and Illumina adapters were attached to each replicate during a second PCR lasting about 8 cycles. Pooled libraries were quantified using a QuantStudio 6 and the KAPA library quantification kit. Approximately 15 pM of pooled libraries were sequenced on an Illumina MiSeq with 156-cycle single-end reads and a 15-cycle index read. Turning to the authors' computational methods: VDJdb annotation flagged about 1.7% of 168,753 unique clonotypes as previously reported viral-epitope-specific. Raw reads were processed by the immunoSEQ Data Assistant and immunoSEQ Analyzer into normalized, annotated TCRB repertoires. Clonotypes were analyzed with BioAnalyzer and version 0.6.5 of the immunarch R package. Before richness was estimated, every repertoire was downsampled to the clone count of the smallest repertoire. Clonotypes were categorized as expanded, contracted or novel by Fisher's exact tests, where a novel clonotype had zero frequency before treatment. Significantly changed CDR3 beta sequences were clustered with GLIPH2 at simulation_depth=1000 and kmer_min_depth=3, and CDR3s shorter than five residues were left out. Not all clones reach the TCRdb copy of this immuneACCESS table, which keeps in-frame sequences only. Checked studies attribute under half of the gap to unresolved V genes and leave the rest unexplained. V and J calls and clone size are copied from that table; D and trimming were computed from the DNA. The sample data list around 3,000 clones, and 82% of these were observed just once. The ten top clones hold 25% to 30% of the sample.

The sample here was bone marrow, taken before or after starting hypomethylating agent treatment for myelodysplastic syndrome (not recorded which). The TCR was taken from a human donor with myelodysplastic syndrome.

The sequence in DNA is TGTGCCAGCAGTTACAGGACGGCGAACTATGGCTACACCTTC. The translation is CASSYRTANYGYTF. The sequence joins TRBV6-5 to TRBJ1-2; the D gene remains uncertain. Trimming takes 2 bases from V and 2 bases from J, and the germline ends sit 9 bases apart. Taken from the germline V gene, the CDR1 and CDR2 loops are MNHEY and SVGAGI. The cysteine opens and the phenylalanine closes a CDR3 of 14 amino acids. The kept DNA is CDR3 alone, 42 bases in frame from the first base.